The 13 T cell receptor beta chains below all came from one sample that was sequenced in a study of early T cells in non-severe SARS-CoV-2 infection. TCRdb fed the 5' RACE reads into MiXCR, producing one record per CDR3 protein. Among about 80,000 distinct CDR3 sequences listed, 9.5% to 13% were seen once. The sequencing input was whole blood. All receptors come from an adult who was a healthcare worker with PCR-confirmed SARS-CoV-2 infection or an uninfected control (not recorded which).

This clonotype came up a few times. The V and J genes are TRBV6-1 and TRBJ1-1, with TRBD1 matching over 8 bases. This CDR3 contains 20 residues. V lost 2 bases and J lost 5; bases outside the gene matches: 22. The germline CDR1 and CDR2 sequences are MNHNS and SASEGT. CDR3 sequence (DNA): TGTGCCAGCAGTGAACGAGTAAGACGTGTACCGGGACAGGTAATGACTGAAGCTTTCTTT. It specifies CASSERVRRVPGQVMTEAFF.

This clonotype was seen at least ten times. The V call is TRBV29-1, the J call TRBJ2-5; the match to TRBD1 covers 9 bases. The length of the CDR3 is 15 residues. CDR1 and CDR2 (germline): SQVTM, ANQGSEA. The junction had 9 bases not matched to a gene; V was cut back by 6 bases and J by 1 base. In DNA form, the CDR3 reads TGCAGCGTACCCCCCGGACAGGGGAGCCAAGAGACCCAGTACTTC. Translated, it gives CSVPPGQGSQETQYF.

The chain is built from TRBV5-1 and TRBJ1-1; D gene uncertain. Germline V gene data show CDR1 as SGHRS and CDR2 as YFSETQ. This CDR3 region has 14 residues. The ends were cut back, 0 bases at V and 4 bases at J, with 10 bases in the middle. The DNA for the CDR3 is TGCGCCAGCAGCTTGGCGCCTGAGGGCACTGAAGCTTTCTTT. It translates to CASSLAPEGTEAFF.

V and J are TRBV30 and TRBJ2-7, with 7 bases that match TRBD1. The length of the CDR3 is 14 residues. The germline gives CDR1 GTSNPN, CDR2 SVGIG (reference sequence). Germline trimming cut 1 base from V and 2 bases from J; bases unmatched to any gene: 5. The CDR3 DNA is TGTGCCTGGAGTGCTTCGGGGACAGCCTACGAGCAGTACTTC. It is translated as CAWSASGTAYEQYF. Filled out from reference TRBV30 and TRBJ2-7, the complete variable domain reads SQTIHQWPATLVQPVGSPLSLECTVEGTSNPNLYWYRQAAGRGLQLLFYSVGIGQISSEVPQNLSASRPQDRQFILSSKKLLLSDSGFYLCAWSASGTAYEQYFGPGTRLTVT.

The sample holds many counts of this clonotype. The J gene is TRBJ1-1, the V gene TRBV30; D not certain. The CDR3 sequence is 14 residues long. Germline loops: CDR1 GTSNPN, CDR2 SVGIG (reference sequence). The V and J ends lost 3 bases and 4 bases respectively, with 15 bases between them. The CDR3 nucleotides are TGTGCCTGGAGGGTCCGTGACTTGCCCACTGAAGCTTTCTTT. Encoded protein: CAWRVRDLPTEAFF. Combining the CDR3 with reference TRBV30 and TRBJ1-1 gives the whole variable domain SQTIHQWPATLVQPVGSPLSLECTVEGTSNPNLYWYRQAAGRGLQLLFYSVGIGQISSEVPQNLSASRPQDRQFILSSKKLLLSDSGFYLCAWRVRDLPTEAFFGQGTRLTVV.

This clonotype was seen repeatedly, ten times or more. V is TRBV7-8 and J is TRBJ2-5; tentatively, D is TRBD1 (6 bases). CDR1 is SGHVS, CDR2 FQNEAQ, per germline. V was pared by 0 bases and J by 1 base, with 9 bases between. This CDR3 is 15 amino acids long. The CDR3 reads CASSLAEGGQETQYF. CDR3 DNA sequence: TGTGCCAGCAGCTTAGCGGAAGGGGGCCAAGAGACCCAGTACTTC.

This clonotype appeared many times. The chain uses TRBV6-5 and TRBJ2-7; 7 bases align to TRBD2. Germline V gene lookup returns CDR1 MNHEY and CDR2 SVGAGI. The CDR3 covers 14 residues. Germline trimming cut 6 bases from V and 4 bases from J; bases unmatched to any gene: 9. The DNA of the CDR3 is TGTGCCAGCAGATGGGGGGGATTTGGGTACGAGCAGTACTTC. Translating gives CASRWGGFGYEQYF.

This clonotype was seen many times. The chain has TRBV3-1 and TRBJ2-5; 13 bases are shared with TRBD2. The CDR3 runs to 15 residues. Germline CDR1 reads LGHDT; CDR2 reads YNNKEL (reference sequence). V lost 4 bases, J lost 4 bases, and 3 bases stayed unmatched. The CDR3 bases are TGTGCCAGCAGCCCGGGACTAGCGGGGAGAGAGACCCAGTACTTC. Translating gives CASSPGLAGRETQYF.

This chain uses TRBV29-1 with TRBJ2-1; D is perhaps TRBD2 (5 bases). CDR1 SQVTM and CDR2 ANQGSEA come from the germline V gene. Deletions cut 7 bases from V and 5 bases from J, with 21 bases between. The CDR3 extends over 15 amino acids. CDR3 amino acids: CSAAPVGGPNNEQFF. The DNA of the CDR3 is TGCAGCGCCGCGCCTGTAGGAGGCCCAAACAATGAGCAGTTCTTC.

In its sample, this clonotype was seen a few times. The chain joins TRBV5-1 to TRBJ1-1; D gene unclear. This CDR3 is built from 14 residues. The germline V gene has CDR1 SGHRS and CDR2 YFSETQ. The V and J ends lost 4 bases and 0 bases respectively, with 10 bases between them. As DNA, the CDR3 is TGCGCCAGCAGCGCACAGTTCCTGAACACTGAAGCTTTCTTT. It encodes CASSAQFLNTEAFF.

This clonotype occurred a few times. The CDR3 DNA reads TGTGCCTGGAGTACATCAGGGGACTATGGCTACACCTTC. It encodes CAWSTSGDYGYTF. The rearrangement links TRBV30 to TRBJ1-2; possible D gene TRBD1, 6 bases. CDR3 size: 13 residues. Trimming shortened V by 2 bases and J by 3 bases, and 10 bases separated the two germline ends. Germline V gives CDR1 GTSNPN, CDR2 SVGIG (reference sequence).

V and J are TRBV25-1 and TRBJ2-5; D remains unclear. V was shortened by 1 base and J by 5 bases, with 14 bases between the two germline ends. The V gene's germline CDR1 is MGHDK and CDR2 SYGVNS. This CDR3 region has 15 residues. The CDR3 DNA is TGTGCCAGCAGTGAATCCCGTAAGGCCGGGGAGACCCAGTACTTC. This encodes CASSESRKAGETQYF.

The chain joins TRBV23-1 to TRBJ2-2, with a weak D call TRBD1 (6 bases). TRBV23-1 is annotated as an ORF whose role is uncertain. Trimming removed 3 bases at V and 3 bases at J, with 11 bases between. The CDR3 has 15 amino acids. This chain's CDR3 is CASSHAGEHTGELFF. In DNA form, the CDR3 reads TGCGCCAGCAGTCATGCAGGGGAGCACACCGGGGAGCTGTTTTTT.